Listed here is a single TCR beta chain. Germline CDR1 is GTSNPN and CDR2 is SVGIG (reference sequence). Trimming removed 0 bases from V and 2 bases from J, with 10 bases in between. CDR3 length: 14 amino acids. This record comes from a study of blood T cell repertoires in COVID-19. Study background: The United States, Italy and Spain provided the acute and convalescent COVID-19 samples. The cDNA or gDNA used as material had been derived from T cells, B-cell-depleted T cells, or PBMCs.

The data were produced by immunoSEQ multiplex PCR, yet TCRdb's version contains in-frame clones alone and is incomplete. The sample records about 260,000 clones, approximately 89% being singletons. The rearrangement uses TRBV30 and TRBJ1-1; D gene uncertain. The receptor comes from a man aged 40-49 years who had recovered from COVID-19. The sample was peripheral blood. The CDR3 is CAWSVSPRNTEAFF. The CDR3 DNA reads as TGTGCCTGGAGTGTAAGCCCACGAAACACTGAAGCTTTCTTT.